This TCR beta chain was found in a study of shared clonotypes between healthy human individuals. Study-wide context: Per donor, CD8 memory used one plate, CD8 naive used two, CD4 memory used three and CD4 naive used three.

The V gene's germline CDR1 is MNHEY and CDR2 SMNVEV (reference sequence). This CDR3 comprises 14 residues. Trimming cost V 4 bases and J 1 base, with 8 bases left between them. Deep was the level used in running the assay. Authors' data handling: ImmunoSEQ output lacked quality scores and full-length reads, limiting matched filtering. The table came from immunoSEQ multiplex PCR; TCRdb's copy has only in-frame clones and leaves some out. The V and J calls and clone size come from that table; D and trimming were worked out from the DNA. Here the sample spans roughly 2.1 million clones, approximately 94% being singletons. Only CD45RO-negative cells positively selected for CCR7 counted as naive CD8 cells, so terminally differentiated effector memory CD45RA+ cells were excluded.

This clonotype was sampled from a man aged 18 to 29 in good health. Some clones in this sample may be carry-over from other donors' samples. Sequenced material: naive CD8+ T cells from PBMCs. This sequence joins TRBV27 and TRBJ1-3; D not certain. CDR3 region: CASSSRASGNTIYF. The CDR3 nucleotides are TGTGCCAGCAGTTCCCGGGCTTCTGGAAACACCATATATTTT.